This TCR beta chain was documented in a study of control samples from healthy donors and cancer patients. The assay was immunoSEQ multiplex PCR, and TCRdb's table has in-frame clones only and misses some. Among about 160,000 clones listed, over 85% were seen once. V dropped 6 bases and J dropped 4 bases, with 10 bases sitting between them. The CDR3 runs 12 residues. CDR1 MDHEN and CDR2 SYDVKM come from the germline V gene. The V call is TRBV28, the J call TRBJ2-7; D might be TRBD1 (6 bases). The sequenced material came from blood. This sequence was found in a man younger than 35 in good health. The DNA of the CDR3 is TGTGCCAGCAGGCGAGACAGGTACGAGCAGTACTTC. It encodes CASRRDRYEQYF.